These T cell receptor beta chains were read from a single sample in a study of T cell responses to AZD1222 COVID-19 vaccine. Clones were sequenced by immunoSEQ multiplex PCR, and TCRdb holds only the in-frame ones, with some missing. Of about 120,000 clones listed, about 88% were seen once; the top ten hold roughly 2.6%. The material sequenced was peripheral blood, taken on day 0 of AZD1222 vaccination. Receptors were obtained from an adult in good health. The CDR3 runs from the conserved cysteine through the conserved F or W. The D gene is left open where the match is weak. Rows give clone size only sometimes, using once, few, many, or a class for an expanded clone.

j_call: TRBJ2-7
clone_size: -
d_call: TRBD2
v_call: TRBV9
cdr3_nt: TGTGCCAGCAGCTCAGAAGCGGGAGTACGCTACGAGCAGTACTTC
cdr3_aa: CASSSEAGVRYEQYF

j_call: TRBJ1-4
clone_size: -
d_call: TRBD1
v_call: TRBV30
cdr3_nt: TGTGCCTGGAGTACCGGGACAGTTGAAAAACTGTTTTTT
cdr3_aa: CAWSTGTVEKLFF

j_call: TRBJ1-1
clone_size: -
d_call: TRBD1
v_call: TRBV6-5
cdr3_nt: TGTGCCAGCAGTTACGGAGGACAGGACACTGAAGCTTTCTTT
cdr3_aa: CASSYGGQDTEAFF

j_call: TRBJ1-2
clone_size: -
d_call: -
v_call: TRBV5-1
cdr3_nt: TGCGCCAGCAGCTTGTTCGAGGCGCCCTATGGCTACACCTTC
cdr3_aa: CASSLFEAPYGYTF

j_call: TRBJ2-2
clone_size: -
d_call: -
v_call: TRBV6-5
cdr3_nt: TGTGCCAGCAGTTACCTCCCTTTCCGACCCACCGGGGAGCTGTTTTTT
cdr3_aa: CASSYLPFRPTGELFF

j_call: TRBJ2-1
clone_size: -
d_call: TRBD2
v_call: TRBV3-1/TRBV3-2
cdr3_nt: TGTGCCAGCAGCCAATCCGCGGGGGATTTTCTCTACAATGAGCAGTTCTTC
cdr3_aa: CASSQSAGDFLYNEQFF

j_call: TRBJ2-2
clone_size: -
d_call: -
v_call: TRBV19
cdr3_nt: TGTGCCAGTACCACATTGGTGGGAAACACCGGGGAGCTGTTTTTT
cdr3_aa: CASTTLVGNTGELFF

j_call: TRBJ2-5
clone_size: -
d_call: -
v_call: TRBV12-3/TRBV12-4
cdr3_nt: TGTGCCAGCGGGCCGGGACCCCCGGGGACCCAGTACTTC
cdr3_aa: CASGPGPPGTQYF

j_call: TRBJ2-5
clone_size: -
d_call: TRBD1
v_call: TRBV24-1
cdr3_nt: TGTGCCACCAGTAAGGGGGCCATTCTAGAGGGGGAGACCCAGTACTTC
cdr3_aa: CATSKGAILEGETQYF

j_call: TRBJ1-2
clone_size: -
d_call: -
v_call: TRBV5-1
cdr3_nt: TGCGCCAGCAGCCGGGGACTTACTAACTATGGCTACACCTTC
cdr3_aa: CASSRGLTNYGYTF

j_call: TRBJ2-2
clone_size: -
d_call: TRBD2
v_call: TRBV30
cdr3_nt: TGTGCCTGGGACGGGAGAACGGGAGGGCCCGGGGAGCTGTTTTTT
cdr3_aa: CAWDGRTGGPGELFF

j_call: TRBJ2-5
clone_size: -
d_call: TRBD2
v_call: TRBV27
cdr3_nt: TGTGCCAGCAGTTTAGGGACTAGCGCCGAGACCCAGTACTTC
cdr3_aa: CASSLGTSAETQYF

j_call: TRBJ2-3
clone_size: few
d_call: -
v_call: TRBV21-1
cdr3_nt: TGTGCCAGCAGACCTAGAGGGCCGGGACTAGCGGACTGGTGCACAGATACGCAGTATTTT
cdr3_aa: CASRPRGPGLADWCTDTQYF

j_call: TRBJ1-2
clone_size: -
d_call: -
v_call: TRBV6-5
cdr3_nt: TGTGCCAGCGGGGGTGTCTATGGCTACACCTTC
cdr3_aa: CASGGVYGYTF

j_call: TRBJ2-3
clone_size: -
d_call: -
v_call: TRBV5-1
cdr3_nt: TGCGCCAGCAGCTTGGTGGTTGCGGTCCAGGATACGCAGTATTTT
cdr3_aa: CASSLVVAVQDTQYF

j_call: TRBJ1-1
clone_size: -
d_call: -
v_call: TRBV3-1/TRBV3-2
cdr3_nt: TGTGCCAGCAGCCAAGAGGTCGGACCCCACACTGAAGCTTTCTTT
cdr3_aa: CASSQEVGPHTEAFF

j_call: TRBJ2-1
clone_size: few
d_call: TRBD2
v_call: TRBV5-1
cdr3_nt: TGCGCCAGCAGCTTGCGGGTACTAGCGCGCTCCTACAATGAGCAGTTCTTC
cdr3_aa: CASSLRVLARSYNEQFF

j_call: TRBJ1-6
clone_size: -
d_call: -
v_call: TRBV30
cdr3_nt: TGTGCCTGGCAGGGACAAAATAATTCACCCCTCCACTTT
cdr3_aa: CAWQGQNNSPLHF

j_call: TRBJ2-2
clone_size: few
d_call: -
v_call: TRBV24-1
cdr3_nt: TGTGCCACCAGTGATCCTAGGGGGTACACCGGGGAGCTGTTTTTT
cdr3_aa: CATSDPRGYTGELFF

j_call: TRBJ2-2
clone_size: -
d_call: TRBD2
v_call: TRBV2
cdr3_nt: TGTGCCAGCAGTCCACTAGCGACCACCGGGGAGCTGTTTTTT
cdr3_aa: CASSPLATTGELFF

j_call: TRBJ2-4
clone_size: once
d_call: TRBD1
v_call: TRBV2
cdr3_nt: TGTGCCAGCAGTGCTCTAGGGACAGTAGCCAAAAACATTCAGTACTTC
cdr3_aa: CASSALGTVAKNIQYF

j_call: TRBJ2-2
clone_size: -
d_call: -
v_call: TRBV25-1
cdr3_nt: TGTGCCAGCTCCCCCCATAGGGCTAGCGCCACCGGGGAGCTGTTTTTT
cdr3_aa: CASSPHRASATGELFF

j_call: TRBJ2-7
clone_size: -
d_call: TRBD1
v_call: TRBV3-1/TRBV3-2
cdr3_nt: TGTGCCAGCAGCCGAGGGGACAGCCCGACTTACGAGCAGTACTTC
cdr3_aa: CASSRGDSPTYEQYF

j_call: TRBJ2-1
clone_size: once
d_call: -
v_call: TRBV6-5
cdr3_nt: TGTGCCAGCAGGTACCGGGAGTCGCTGGGTGAGCAGTTCTTC
cdr3_aa: CASRYRESLGEQFF

j_call: TRBJ2-2
clone_size: -
d_call: -
v_call: TRBV19
cdr3_nt: TGTGCCAGTAGCCGCACAGGGAACACCGGGGAGCTGTTTTTT
cdr3_aa: CASSRTGNTGELFF

j_call: TRBJ2-7
clone_size: -
d_call: -
v_call: TRBV7-2
cdr3_nt: TGTGCCAGCAGCTTAGGGGGGGCGTCCTACGAGCAGTACTTC
cdr3_aa: CASSLGGASYEQYF

j_call: TRBJ2-5
clone_size: -
d_call: TRBD2
v_call: TRBV28
cdr3_nt: TGTGCCAGCAGTTCCCTCGCGACTAGCGGGAAAGAGACCCAGTACTTC
cdr3_aa: CASSSLATSGKETQYF

j_call: TRBJ2-2
clone_size: once
d_call: TRBD1
v_call: TRBV28
cdr3_nt: TGTGCCAGCAGCCCTGATGGACAGGGGGCCGGCGGGGAGCTGTTTTTT
cdr3_aa: CASSPDGQGAGGELFF

j_call: TRBJ2-3
clone_size: -
d_call: TRBD1
v_call: TRBV28
cdr3_nt: TGTGCCAGCAGCTCAGGACAGGGTAGGAAGGGTACGCAGTATTTT
cdr3_aa: CASSSGQGRKGTQYF

j_call: TRBJ2-7
clone_size: -
d_call: TRBD2
v_call: TRBV6-5
cdr3_nt: TGTGCCAGCACCACCGGGACTAGCGTGACCTACGAGCAGTACTTC
cdr3_aa: CASTTGTSVTYEQYF

j_call: TRBJ1-6
clone_size: -
d_call: -
v_call: TRBV5-6
cdr3_nt: TGTGCCAGCAGCTTTGCACAGGTGAATTCACCCCTCCACTTT
cdr3_aa: CASSFAQVNSPLHF

j_call: TRBJ1-1
clone_size: -
d_call: -
v_call: TRBV20-1
cdr3_nt: TGCAGTGCCGACTACCTGACCGTTGTCTTT
cdr3_aa: CSADYLTVVF

j_call: TRBJ1-1
clone_size: -
d_call: -
v_call: TRBV28
cdr3_nt: TGTGCCAGCAGTTTATGGCTCGGGGGGCACGGGACTGAAGCTTTCTTT
cdr3_aa: CASSLWLGGHGTEAFF

j_call: TRBJ2-2
clone_size: -
d_call: -
v_call: TRBV3-1/TRBV3-2
cdr3_nt: TGTGCCAGCAGCCAAGTACGTGGGGTGTCCACCGGGGAGCTGTTTTTT
cdr3_aa: CASSQVRGVSTGELFF

j_call: TRBJ2-7
clone_size: -
d_call: -
v_call: TRBV10-2
cdr3_nt: TGCGCCAGCAGCCCCACGGGCGAGCAGTACTTC
cdr3_aa: CASSPTGEQYF

j_call: TRBJ1-1
clone_size: -
d_call: -
v_call: TRBV6-5
cdr3_nt: TGTGCCAGCAGTTATACACCGGGACGAAGGGCTGAAGCTTTCTTT
cdr3_aa: CASSYTPGRRAEAFF

j_call: TRBJ1-3
clone_size: -
d_call: -
v_call: TRBV6-5
cdr3_nt: TGTGCCAGCAGTCTTGACCCCAATTCGGGAAACACCATATATTTT
cdr3_aa: CASSLDPNSGNTIYF

j_call: TRBJ2-3
clone_size: -
d_call: TRBD2
v_call: TRBV7-9
cdr3_nt: TGTGCCAGCAGCCAGACTAGCGGCTGGGTAGATACGCAGTATTTT
cdr3_aa: CASSQTSGWVDTQYF

j_call: TRBJ1-5
clone_size: -
d_call: -
v_call: TRBV30
cdr3_nt: TGTGCCTGGAGTGAACAGAGCAATCAGCCCCAGCATTTT
cdr3_aa: CAWSEQSNQPQHF

j_call: TRBJ2-7
clone_size: -
d_call: TRBD1
v_call: TRBV6-5
cdr3_nt: TGTGCCAGCAGTAACAGGGGTCGAGCCTACGAGCAGTACTTC
cdr3_aa: CASSNRGRAYEQYF

j_call: TRBJ2-3
clone_size: -
d_call: -
v_call: TRBV29-1
cdr3_nt: TGCAGCGTTGGGGCTCAAGGGGATACGCAGTATTTT
cdr3_aa: CSVGAQGDTQYF